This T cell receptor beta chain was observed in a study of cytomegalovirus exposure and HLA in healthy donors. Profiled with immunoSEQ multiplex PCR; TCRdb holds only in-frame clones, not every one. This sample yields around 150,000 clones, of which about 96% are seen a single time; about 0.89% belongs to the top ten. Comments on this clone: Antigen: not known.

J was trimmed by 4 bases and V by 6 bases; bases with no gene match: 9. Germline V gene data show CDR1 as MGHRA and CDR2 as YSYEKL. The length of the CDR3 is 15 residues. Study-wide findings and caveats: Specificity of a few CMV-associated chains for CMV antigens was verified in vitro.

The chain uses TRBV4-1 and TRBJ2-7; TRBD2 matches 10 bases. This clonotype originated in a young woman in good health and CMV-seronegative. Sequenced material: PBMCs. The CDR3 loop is CASSHLAGVRYEQYF. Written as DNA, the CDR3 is TGCGCCAGCAGTCACCTAGCGGGGGTGAGGTACGAGCAGTACTTC.